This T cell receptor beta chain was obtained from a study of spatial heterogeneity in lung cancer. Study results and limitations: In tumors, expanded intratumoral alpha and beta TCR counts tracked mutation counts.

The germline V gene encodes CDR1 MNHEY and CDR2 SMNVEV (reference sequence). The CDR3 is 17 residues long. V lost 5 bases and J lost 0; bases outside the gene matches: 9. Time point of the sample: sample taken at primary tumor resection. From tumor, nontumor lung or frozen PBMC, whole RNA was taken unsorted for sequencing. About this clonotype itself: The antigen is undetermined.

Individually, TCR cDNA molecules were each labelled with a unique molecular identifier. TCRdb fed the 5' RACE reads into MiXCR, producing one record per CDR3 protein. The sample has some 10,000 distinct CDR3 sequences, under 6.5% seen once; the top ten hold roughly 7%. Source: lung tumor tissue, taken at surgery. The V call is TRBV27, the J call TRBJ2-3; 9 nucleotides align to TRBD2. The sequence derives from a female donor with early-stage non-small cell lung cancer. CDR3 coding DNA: TGTGCCAGCAGTCCGGGACTAGCAACGACTAGCACAGATACGCAGTATTTT. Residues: CASSPGLATTSTDTQYF.